Listed here are 10 T cell receptor beta chains from one sample, sequenced in a study of regulatory T cells in long-lasting Graves disease. Combining iRepertoire HTBI primers with Arm-PCR of CDR3 regions, the authors built TCR beta libraries. One entry per CDR3 protein results from TCRdb running MiXCR on the multiplex PCR reads. The sample gives 400,000 to 500,000 distinct CDR3 sequences, roughly a fifth of which show up once; around 15% is in the top ten. The time point denotes: persistent/refractory GD, antithyroid drugs over 5 years with positive TRAb. PBMCs were the source of the RNA used for TCR sequencing. The source was peripheral blood mononuclear cells (PBMCs), collected when the disease was refractory, from a patient treated with antithyroid drugs. The source of these receptors is a female donor with Graves disease.

The J gene is TRBJ2-1, the V gene TRBV5-1; the match to TRBD2 covers 13 bases. The CDR3 loop spans 17 amino acids. Germline CDR1 SGHRS, CDR2 YFSETQ. J lost 8 bases, V lost 4 bases, and 12 bases had no gene match. CDR3 bases: TGCGCCAGCAGCGGACTGAGGACTAGCGGGAGTAGAGATGAGCAGTTCTTC. It translates to CASSGLRTSGSRDEQFF.

This chain links TRBV30 with TRBJ2-2; no firm D call. Trimming cost V 0 bases and J 4 bases, with 9 bases left between them. Germline V gene lookup returns CDR1 GTSNPN and CDR2 SVGIG (reference sequence). There are 14 residues in the CDR3. CDR3 protein: CAWSVGSGTGELFF. CDR3 nucleotides: TGTGCCTGGAGTGTCGGTTCGGGCACCGGGGAGCTGTTTTTT.

Details on this clonotype: A much larger clonotype is one base distant, so this may be a read error. V is TRBV20-1 and J is TRBJ1-5; a possible D gene is TRBD1 (5 bases). The CDR3 totals 15 residues. Germline values: CDR1 DFQATT, CDR2 SNEGSKA (reference sequence). Trimming cost V 5 bases and J 1 base, with 15 bases left between them. CDR3 protein: CSAPQAGLSNQPQHF. The CDR3 DNA sequence: TGCAGTGCTCCACAGGCGGGGTTAAGCAATCAGCCCCAGCATTTT.

V gene TRBV7-9 combines with J gene TRBJ2-7, with TRBD2 as a possible D gene (5 bases). This CDR3 is built from 15 residues. CDR1 is SEHNR and CDR2 is FQNEAQ in the germline V gene (reference sequence). V was cut by 1 base and J by 5 bases, with 15 bases left in between. CDR3 nucleotide sequence: TGTGCCAGCAGCTTAGGTCGGGGAGTCAACGACGAGCAGTACTTC. Residues: CASSLGRGVNDEQYF.

This clonotype was picked up many times. The V gene is TRBV27, the J gene TRBJ1-2, with a tentative D call TRBD1 (5 bases). The CDR3 loop spans 14 amino acids. CDR1 is MNHEY, CDR2 SMNVEV, per germline (reference sequence). V was cut by 3 bases and J by 5 bases, with 13 bases left in between. The CDR3 loop reads CASSFQGRGYGYTF. CDR3 coding DNA: TGTGCCAGCAGTTTCCAGGGAAGGGGATATGGCTACACCTTC.

J is TRBJ2-7 and V is TRBV5-1; D ambiguous. Germline assignment: CDR1 SGHRS and CDR2 YFSETQ. The CDR3 loop spans 11 amino acids. V was clipped by 5 bases and J by 7 bases, with 10 bases between them. The CDR3 coding sequence is TGCGCCAGCAGGCTTGACGGGGAGCAGTACTTC. Amino acids: CASRLDGEQYF.

V usage is TRBV28 and J usage is TRBJ2-5; 9 bases map to TRBD1. Trimming cost V 6 bases and J 3 bases; bases outside gene matches: 11. CDR1 MDHEN and CDR2 SYDVKM come from the germline V gene. The CDR3 loop spans 16 amino acids. The chain's CDR3 is CASSPGTGPWEETQYF. CDR3 bases: TGTGCCAGCAGCCCCGGGACAGGGCCCTGGGAAGAGACCCAGTACTTC.

In the case of this clonotype: A far larger clone is one nucleotide away, so this likely arose from a read error. No conserved phenylalanine or tryptophan is present at the end of the CDR3, so a read error is the likely explanation. The chain combines TRBV6-2 or TRBV6-3 with TRBJ1-2, with a tentative D call TRBD1 (6 bases). V lost 0 bases and J lost 4, with 9 bases in between. The CDR3 covers 14 residues. Germline CDR1 reads MNHEY; CDR2 reads SVGEGT. DNA of the CDR3: TGTGCCAGCAGTTACTCGCAGGGGACCTATGGCTACACCCTC. Translation: CASSYSQGTYGYTL.

The V gene is TRBV3-1, the J gene TRBJ2-4, with D tentatively TRBD1 or TRBD2 (5 bases each). CDR3 length: 14 residues. Per the germline V gene, CDR1 is LGHDT and CDR2 is YNNKEL (reference sequence). Trimming took off 5 bases at V and 6 bases at J, with 14 bases between the two ends. CDR3 residues: CASSTAGGGNIQYF. The CDR3 DNA sequence: TGTGCCAGCAGCACCGCTGGGGGTGGAAACATTCAGTACTTC. Variable domain in full (rest from reference TRBV3-1 and TRBJ2-4): DTAVSQTPKYLVTQMGNDKSIKCEQNLGHDTMYWYKQDSKKFLKIMFSYNNKELIINETVPNRFSPKSPDKAHLNLHINSLELGDSAVYFCASSTAGGGNIQYFGAGTRLSVL.

This clonotype has a count of ten or more. The V gene is TRBV6-2 or TRBV6-3, the J gene TRBJ1-2; D is ambiguous. The germline V gene has CDR1 MNHEY and CDR2 SVGEGT. With 0 bases removed from V and 4 bases from J, the gap between germline ends came to 9 bases. The CDR3 loop spans 14 amino acids. The CDR3 bases are TGTGCCAGCAGTTACTCGCCCCGCTTCTATGGCTACACCTTC. This sequence encodes CASSYSPRFYGYTF.